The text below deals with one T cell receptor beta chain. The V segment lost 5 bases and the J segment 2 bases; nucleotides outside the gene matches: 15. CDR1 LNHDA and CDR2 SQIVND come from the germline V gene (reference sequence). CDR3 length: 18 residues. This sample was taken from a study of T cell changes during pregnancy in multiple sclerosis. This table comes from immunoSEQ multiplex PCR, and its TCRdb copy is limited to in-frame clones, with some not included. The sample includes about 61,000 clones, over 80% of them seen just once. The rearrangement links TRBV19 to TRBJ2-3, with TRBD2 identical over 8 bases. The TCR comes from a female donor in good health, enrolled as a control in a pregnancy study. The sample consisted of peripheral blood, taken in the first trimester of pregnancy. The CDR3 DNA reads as TGTGCCAGTAGTTTGTCGGCCTTCGGCGGGGGGTCCACAGATACGCAGTATTTT. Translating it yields CASSLSAFGGGSTDTQYF.